The source of this T cell receptor beta chain is a study of T-cell memory formation after mild COVID-19. This CDR3 has 13 residues. Germline-derived CDR1 and CDR2 are SEHNR and FQNEAQ (reference sequence). V shed 8 bases and J 4 bases; nucleotides not matched to a gene: 5. TCRdb re-derived calls from the 5' RACE reads in MiXCR, one entry per CDR3 protein. The repertoire includes roughly 150,000 distinct CDR3 sequences, more than 14% of them detected once, and around an eighth sits in the top ten. This clonotype was seen a few times. J is TRBJ1-2 and V is TRBV7-9; the match to TRBD1 covers 9 bases. Material for sequencing was PBMCs or a T cell subset sorted from them (not recorded which). The receptor comes from an adult woman who had mild COVID-19 (a few samples of this study predate the infection). Cell type and time point are not known. The chain's CDR3 is CASDTGGGYGYTF. CDR3 DNA: TGTGCCAGCGATACAGGGGGCGGCTATGGCTACACCTTC.